This TCR beta chain was found in a study of blood T cell repertoires in COVID-19. TCRdb keeps only in-frame clones here, not all; method: immunoSEQ multiplex PCR. The table has roughly 170,000 clones, approximately 90% seen once; the top ten hold 9.5% to 15%. CDR1 and CDR2 from the germline V gene are KGHDR and SFDVKD. This CDR3 spans 13 amino acids. V dropped 5 bases and J dropped 2; count of bases not matched to a gene: 1. The chain couples TRBV24-1 to TRBJ2-7, with TRBD1 identical over 8 bases. The source material was peripheral blood. This clonotype was sampled from a woman in her seventies with COVID-19, enrolled during active disease. CDR3 in DNA: TGTGCCACCAGTGCAGGGGGCGCCTACGAGCAGTACTTC. It specifies CATSAGGAYEQYF.